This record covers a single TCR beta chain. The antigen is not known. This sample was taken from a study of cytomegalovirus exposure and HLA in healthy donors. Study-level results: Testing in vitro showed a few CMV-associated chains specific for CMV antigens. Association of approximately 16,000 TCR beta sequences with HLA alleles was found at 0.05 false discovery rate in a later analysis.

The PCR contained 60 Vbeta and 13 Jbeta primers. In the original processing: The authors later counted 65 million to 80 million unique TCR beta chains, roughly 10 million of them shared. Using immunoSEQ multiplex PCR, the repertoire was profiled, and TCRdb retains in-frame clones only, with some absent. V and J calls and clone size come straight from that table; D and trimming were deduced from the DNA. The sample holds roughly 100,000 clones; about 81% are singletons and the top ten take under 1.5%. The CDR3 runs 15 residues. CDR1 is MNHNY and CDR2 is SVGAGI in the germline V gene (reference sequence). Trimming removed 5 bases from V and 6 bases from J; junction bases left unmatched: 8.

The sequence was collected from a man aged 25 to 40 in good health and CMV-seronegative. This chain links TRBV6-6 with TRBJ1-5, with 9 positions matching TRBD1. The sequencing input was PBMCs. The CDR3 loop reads CASSLLQGAGQPQHF. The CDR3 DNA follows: TGTGCCAGCAGTCTATTACAGGGGGCAGGTCAGCCCCAGCATTTT.